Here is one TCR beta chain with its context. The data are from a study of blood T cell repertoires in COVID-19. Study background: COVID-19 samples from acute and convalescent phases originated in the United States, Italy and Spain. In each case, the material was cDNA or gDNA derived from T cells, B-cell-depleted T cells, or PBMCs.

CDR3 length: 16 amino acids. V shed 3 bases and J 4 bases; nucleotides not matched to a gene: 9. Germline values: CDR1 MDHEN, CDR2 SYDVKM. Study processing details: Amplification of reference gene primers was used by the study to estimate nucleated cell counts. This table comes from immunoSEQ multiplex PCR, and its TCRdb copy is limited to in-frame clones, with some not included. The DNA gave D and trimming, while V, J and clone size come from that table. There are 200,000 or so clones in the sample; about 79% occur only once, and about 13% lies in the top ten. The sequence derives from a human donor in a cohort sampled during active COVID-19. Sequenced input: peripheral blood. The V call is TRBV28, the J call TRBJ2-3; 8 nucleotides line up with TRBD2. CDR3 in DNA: TGTGCCAGCAGTTTGTGGGAGACTAGCGATTCAGATACGCAGTATTTT. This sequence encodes CASSLWETSDSDTQYF.